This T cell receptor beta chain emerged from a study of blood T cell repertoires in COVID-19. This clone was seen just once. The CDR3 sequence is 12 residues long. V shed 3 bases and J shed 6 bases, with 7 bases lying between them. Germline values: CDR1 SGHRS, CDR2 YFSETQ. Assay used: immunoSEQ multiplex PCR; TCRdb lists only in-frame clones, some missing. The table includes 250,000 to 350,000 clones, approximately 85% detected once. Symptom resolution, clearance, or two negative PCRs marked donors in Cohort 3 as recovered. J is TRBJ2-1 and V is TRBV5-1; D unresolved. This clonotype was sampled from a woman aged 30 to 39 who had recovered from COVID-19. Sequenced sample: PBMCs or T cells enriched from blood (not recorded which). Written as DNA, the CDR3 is TGCGCCAGCAGCTCGCGGAGCAATGAGCAGTTCTTC. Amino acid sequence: CASSSRSNEQFF.